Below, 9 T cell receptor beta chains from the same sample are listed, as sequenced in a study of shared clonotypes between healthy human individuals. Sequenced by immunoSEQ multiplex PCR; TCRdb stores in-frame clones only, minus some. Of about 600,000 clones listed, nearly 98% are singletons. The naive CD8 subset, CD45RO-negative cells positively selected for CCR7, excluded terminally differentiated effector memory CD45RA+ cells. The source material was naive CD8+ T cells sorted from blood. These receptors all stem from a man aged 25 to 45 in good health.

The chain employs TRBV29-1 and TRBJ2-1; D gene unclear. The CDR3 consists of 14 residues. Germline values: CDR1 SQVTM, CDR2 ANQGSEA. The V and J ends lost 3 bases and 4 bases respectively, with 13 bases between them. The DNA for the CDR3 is TGCAGCGTTGAGGGCGTTTTGGTTTACAATGAGCAGTTCTTC. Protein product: CSVEGVLVYNEQFF.

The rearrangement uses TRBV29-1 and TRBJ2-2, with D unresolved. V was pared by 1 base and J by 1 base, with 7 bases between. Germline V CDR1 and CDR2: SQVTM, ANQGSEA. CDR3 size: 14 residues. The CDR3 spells CSVEARQNTGELFF. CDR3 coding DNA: TGCAGCGTTGAAGCTCGACAGAACACCGGGGAGCTGTTTTTT.

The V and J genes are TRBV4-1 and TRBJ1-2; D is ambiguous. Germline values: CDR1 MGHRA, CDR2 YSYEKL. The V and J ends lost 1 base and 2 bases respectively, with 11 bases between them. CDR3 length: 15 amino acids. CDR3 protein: CASSQVETSNYGYTF. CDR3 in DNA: TGCGCCAGCAGCCAAGTCGAGACATCGAACTATGGCTACACCTTC.

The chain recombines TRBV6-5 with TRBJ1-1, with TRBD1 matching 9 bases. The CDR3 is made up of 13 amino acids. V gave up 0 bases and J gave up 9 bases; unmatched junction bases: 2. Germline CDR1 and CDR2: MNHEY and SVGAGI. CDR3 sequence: CASSYSGQGQAFF. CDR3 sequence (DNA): TGTGCCAGCAGTTACTCGGGACAGGGCCAAGCTTTCTTT.

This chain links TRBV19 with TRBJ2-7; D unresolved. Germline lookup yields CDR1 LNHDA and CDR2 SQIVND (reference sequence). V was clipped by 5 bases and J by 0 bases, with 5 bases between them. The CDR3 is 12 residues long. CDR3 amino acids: CASSEGSYEQYF. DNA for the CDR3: TGTGCCAGTAGTGAAGGCTCCTACGAGCAGTACTTC.

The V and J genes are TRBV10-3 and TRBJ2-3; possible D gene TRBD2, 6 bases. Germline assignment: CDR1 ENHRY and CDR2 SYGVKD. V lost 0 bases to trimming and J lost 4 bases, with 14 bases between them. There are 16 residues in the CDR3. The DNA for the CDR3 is TGTGCCATCAGTGAGTCGAAGTCGGGAGTTGCAGATACGCAGTATTTT. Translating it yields CAISESKSGVADTQYF.

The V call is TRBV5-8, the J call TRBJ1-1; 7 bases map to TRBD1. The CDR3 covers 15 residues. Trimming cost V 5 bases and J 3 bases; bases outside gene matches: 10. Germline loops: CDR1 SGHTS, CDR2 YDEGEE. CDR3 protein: CASSSTGAPYTEAFF. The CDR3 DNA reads TGTGCCAGCAGTTCTACAGGGGCCCCGTACACTGAAGCTTTCTTT.

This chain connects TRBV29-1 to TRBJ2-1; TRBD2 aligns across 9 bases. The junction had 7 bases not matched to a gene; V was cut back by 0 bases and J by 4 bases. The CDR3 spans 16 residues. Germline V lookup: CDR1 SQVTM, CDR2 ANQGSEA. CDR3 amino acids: CSVEDPSSGEYNEQFF. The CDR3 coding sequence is TGCAGCGTTGAAGATCCATCTAGCGGGGAATACAATGAGCAGTTCTTC.

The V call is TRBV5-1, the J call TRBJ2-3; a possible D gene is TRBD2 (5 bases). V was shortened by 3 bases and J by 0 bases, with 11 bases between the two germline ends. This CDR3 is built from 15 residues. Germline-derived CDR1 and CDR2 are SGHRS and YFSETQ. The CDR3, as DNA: TGCGCCAGCAGCTCGTGGAGCGGTAGCACAGATACGCAGTATTTT. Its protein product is CASSSWSGSTDTQYF. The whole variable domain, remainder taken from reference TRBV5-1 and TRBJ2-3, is KAGVTQTPRYLIKTRGQQVTLSCSPISGHRSVSWYQQTPGQGLQFLFEYFSETQRNKGNFPGRFSGRQFSNSRSEMNVSTLELGDSALYLCASSSWSGSTDTQYFGPGTRLTVL.